These 26 T cell receptor beta chains were sequenced from one sample in a study of blood T cell repertoires in COVID-19. This table comes from immunoSEQ multiplex PCR, and its TCRdb copy is limited to in-frame clones, with some not included. The sample includes approximately 79,000 clones, 84% of them seen just once. The sample comprised peripheral blood. Receptors originate from a woman aged 45-60 years with acute or convalescent COVID-19.

This clone was seen a single time. The chain is built from TRBV11-2 and TRBJ2-5; 7 bases are shared with TRBD1. With V trimmed by 1 base and J by 6 bases, 2 bases remained unmatched. Germline-derived CDR1 and CDR2 are SGHAT and FQNNGV. The CDR3 runs 13 residues. In DNA form, the CDR3 reads TGTGCCAGCAGCTTAGTACAGGGGAAGACCCAGTACTTC. This translates into CASSLVQGKTQYF.

There are a few counts of this clone. The chain recombines TRBV5-1 with TRBJ1-2; no reliable D call. This CDR3 is 14 amino acids long. V lost 0 bases and J 5 bases, leaving 11 bases between the germline ends. Germline CDR1 reads SGHRS; CDR2 reads YFSETQ. The CDR3 DNA reads as TGCGCCAGCAGCTTGGAGTCAGTACGTTATGGCTACACCTTC. Residues: CASSLESVRYGYTF.

This clone was found once. The rearrangement joins TRBV27 to TRBJ2-7; D possibly corresponds to TRBD2 (7 bases). The V gene's germline CDR1 is MNHEY and CDR2 SMNVEV (reference sequence). The V end lost 2 bases, the J end lost 9 bases, and 20 bases lay between the germline ends. The CDR3 length is 15 residues. The CDR3 nucleotides are TGTGCCAGCAGTTTAGGTCCCCTGGGGGGGGGCATGCAGTACTTC. This codes for CASSLGPLGGGMQYF.

This sequence joins TRBV19 and TRBJ2-7; the D gene is possibly TRBD1 (5 bases). The CDR3 has 14 residues. The V end lost 5 bases, the J end lost 2 bases, and 13 bases lay between the germline ends. Germline V gene sequence: CDR1 LNHDA, CDR2 SQIVND (reference sequence). The CDR3 DNA reads as TGTGCCAGTAGTGAAGCCAGGGTAACCTACGAGCAGTACTTC. Translating gives CASSEARVTYEQYF.

With respect to this clone: A read error may produce the germline difference seen at one junction end. The rearrangement joins TRBV11-2 to TRBJ1-2; D unresolved. CDR1 and CDR2 from the germline V gene are SGHAT and FQNNGV. This CDR3 has 11 amino acids. Here the CDR3 reads CASSENFGYTF. CDR3 in DNA: TGTGCCAGCAGTGAGAACTTTGGCTACACCTTC.

The V call is TRBV5-4, the J call TRBJ2-2; possible D gene TRBD1, 6 bases. Trimming removed 4 bases at V and 3 bases at J, with 16 bases between. This CDR3 spans 16 amino acids. Per germline, CDR1 SGHNT and CDR2 YYREEE (reference sequence). The CDR3 protein is CASSLGLNRDTGELFF. In DNA, the CDR3 is TGTGCCAGCAGCCTTGGCCTAAACAGGGACACCGGGGAGCTGTTTTTT.

The DNA for the CDR3 is TGCAGTGCTAGTGGCCAGCAAGAGACCCAGTACTTC. The encoded protein is CSASGQQETQYF. J is TRBJ2-5 and V is TRBV20-1; no clear D gene. Trimming took off 3 bases at V and 2 bases at J, with 7 bases between the two ends. The length of the CDR3 is 12 residues. CDR1 is DFQATT, CDR2 SNEGSKA, per germline (reference sequence).

The chain combines TRBV7-2 with TRBJ1-4; TRBD1 aligns across 7 bases. The CDR3 length is 18 residues. After removal of 4 bases from V and 4 bases from J, the junction contained 15 bases not matched to a gene. The V gene's germline CDR1 is SGHTA and CDR2 FQGNSA. The CDR3 coding sequence is TGTGCCAGCAGCTCTACCGGGACAGCCTTTCAGATTAATGAAAAACTGTTTTTT. It codes for CASSSTGTAFQINEKLFF.

The chain is built from TRBV12-5 and TRBJ1-3, with a weak D call TRBD1 (6 bases). Trimming removed 3 bases from V and 1 base from J, with 10 bases in between. Per germline, CDR1 LGHNT and CDR2 FRNRAP. This CDR3 spans 15 amino acids. CDR3 protein: CASGFDRLSGNTIYF. CDR3 bases: TGTGCTAGTGGTTTTGACAGGCTATCTGGAAACACCATATATTTT.

The chain recombines TRBV6-5 with TRBJ2-7; 9 nucleotides align to TRBD2. CDR1 MNHEY and CDR2 SVGAGI come from the germline V gene. The CDR3 covers 13 residues. The V gene end was trimmed by 4 bases and the J gene end by 10 bases; junction bases not matched to a gene: 8. DNA for the CDR3: TGTGCCAGCAGTTCCCTTGCTAGCGGGGCTCAGTACTTC. Its translation is CASSSLASGAQYF.

The rearrangement links TRBV5-1 to TRBJ2-2; 7 bases align to TRBD2. The CDR3 length is 16 residues. Trimming removed 4 bases from V and 7 bases from J; junction bases left unmatched: 13. Germline V gene lookup returns CDR1 SGHRS and CDR2 YFSETQ. CDR3 residues: CASSPLVETSLGELFF. The CDR3 coding sequence is TGCGCCAGCAGCCCTCTGGTTGAGACTAGCCTCGGGGAGCTGTTTTTT.

The J gene is TRBJ1-5, the V gene TRBV6-6, with a possible D match to TRBD1 (5 bases). The CDR3 is 14 residues long. V was trimmed by 5 bases and J by 5 bases, leaving 13 bases between them. Germline V gene lookup returns CDR1 MNHNY and CDR2 SVGAGI (reference sequence). In nucleotides, the CDR3 is TGTGCCAGCAGTGACAAGGGGATTTATCAGCCCCAGCATTTT. Translating gives CASSDKGIYQPQHF.

This chain uses TRBV10-3 with TRBJ1-3, with TRBD1 matching 8 bases. Germline trimming cut 4 bases from V and 4 bases from J; bases unmatched to any gene: 6. This CDR3 is 15 amino acids long. The germline gives CDR1 ENHRY, CDR2 SYGVKD. The CDR3 loop is CAISGAGGQGNTIYF. The DNA for the CDR3 is TGTGCCATCAGTGGAGCAGGGGGCCAGGGAAACACCATATATTTT.

V gene TRBV5-1 combines with J gene TRBJ2-3, with 9 bases matching TRBD2. Trimming at V came to 4 bases and at J to 5 bases, leaving 14 bases not matched to a gene. The CDR3 sequence is 17 residues long. Germline V gene lookup returns CDR1 SGHRS and CDR2 YFSETQ. CDR3 sequence (DNA): TGCGCCAGCAGCCGATCGTCCGGGACTAGCATCGGAGATACGCAGTATTTT. This encodes CASSRSSGTSIGDTQYF.

The V and J genes are TRBV19 and TRBJ1-2, with 9 nucleotides matching TRBD1. V trimming: 8 bases; J trimming: 4 bases; junction bases outside the gene matches: 14. The V gene's germline CDR1 is LNHDA and CDR2 SQIVND (reference sequence). The CDR3 contains 16 residues. CDR3 in amino acids: CASGNHGTGITYGYTF. Written as DNA, the CDR3 is TGTGCCAGTGGTAACCACGGGACAGGGATTACCTATGGCTACACCTTC.

The chain has TRBV7-3 and TRBJ2-7; TRBD2 aligns across 8 bases. The CDR3 is 14 amino acids. From germline, CDR1 is SGHTA and CDR2 FQGTGA. V shed 2 bases, J shed 3 bases, and the junction held 3 bases outside the gene matches. CDR3 in DNA: TGTGCCAGCAGCTTATTTGCGGGGGGCTACGAGCAGTACTTC. Translated, it gives CASSLFAGGYEQYF.

The chain is built from TRBV30 and TRBJ1-4, with 9 nucleotides matching TRBD1. With V trimmed by 1 base and J by 4 bases, 4 bases remained unmatched. The CDR3 sequence is 15 residues long. The germline V gene encodes CDR1 GTSNPN and CDR2 SVGIG (reference sequence). The CDR3, as DNA: TGTGCCTGGAGTGGCTCGGGACAGGGTAATGAAAAACTGTTTTTT. Encoded protein: CAWSGSGQGNEKLFF.

The chain joins TRBV30 to TRBJ1-2; D may be TRBD1 (6 bases). The CDR3 is 12 amino acids. Germline CDR1 is GTSNPN and CDR2 is SVGIG (reference sequence). V lost 3 bases and J lost 5, with 10 bases in between. CDR3 nucleotides: TGTGCCTGGAGCGACAGGACGTATGGCTACACCTTC. Amino acid sequence: CAWSDRTYGYTF. Using reference TRBV30 and TRBJ1-2 for the parts outside the CDR3, the full variable domain is SQTIHQWPATLVQPVGSPLSLECTVEGTSNPNLYWYRQAAGRGLQLLFYSVGIGQISSEVPQNLSASRPQDRQFILSSKKLLLSDSGFYLCAWSDRTYGYTFGSGTRLTVV.

This chain connects TRBV27 to TRBJ2-6; 9 bases are a match to TRBD1. Unmatched junction bases numbered 11, after V lost 2 bases and J lost 0 bases. This CDR3 region has 20 residues. The germline V gene encodes CDR1 MNHEY and CDR2 SMNVEV (reference sequence). CDR3 in DNA: TGTGCCAGCAGTTTACGGGTCCGGGACAGGGTGGACTCTGGGGCCAACGTCCTGACTTTC. Its protein is CASSLRVRDRVDSGANVLTF.

The rearrangement uses TRBV7-9 and TRBJ2-7; possibly TRBD2 for D (6 bases). V lost 4 bases, J lost 2 bases, and 27 bases lay in between. Germline CDR1 SEHNR, CDR2 FQNEAQ (reference sequence). This CDR3 contains 19 residues. CDR3 in amino acids: CASSSPIRHGWGETYEQYF. The CDR3 DNA reads TGTGCCAGCAGCTCCCCAATCCGCCACGGGTGGGGGGAGACCTACGAGCAGTACTTC.

The table lists this clone with a few counts. This rearrangement joins TRBV6-5 to TRBJ2-7; 7 bases fit TRBD1. The CDR3 has 15 residues. CDR1 and CDR2 from the germline V gene are MNHEY and SVGAGI. V was pared by 6 bases and J by 0 bases, with 8 bases of the junction left unmatched. CDR3 loop: CASSPGTVPSYEQYF. CDR3 bases: TGTGCCAGCAGCCCAGGGACAGTGCCCTCCTACGAGCAGTACTTC.

This clone appeared a single time. The V and J genes are TRBV7-9 and TRBJ1-3; 8 bases agree with TRBD1. CDR1 is SEHNR and CDR2 is FQNEAQ in the germline V gene (reference sequence). Trimming at V came to 5 bases and at J to 8 bases, leaving 5 bases not matched to a gene. This CDR3 spans 13 amino acids. The CDR3 is CASSLQGADTIYF. The CDR3 coding sequence is TGTGCCAGCAGCCTCCAGGGGGCGGACACCATATATTTT. The variable domain in full, completed from reference TRBV7-9 and TRBJ1-3, reads DTGVSQNPRHKITKRGQNVTFRCDPISEHNRLYWYRQTLGQGPEFLTYFQNEAQLEKSRLLSDRFSAERPKGSFSTLEIQRTEQGDSAMYLCASSLQGADTIYFGEGSWLTVV.

CDR3 in amino acids: CASSPTGGSDQPQHF. As DNA, the CDR3 is TGTGCCAGCAGCCCAACAGGGGGCTCGGATCAGCCCCAGCATTTT. This chain uses TRBV6-4 with TRBJ1-5; 9 bases fit TRBD1. Per germline, CDR1 MRHNA and CDR2 SNTAGT. The CDR3 length is 15 residues. J lost 5 bases, V lost 6 bases, and 8 bases had no gene match.

This rearrangement joins TRBV5-6 to TRBJ2-5; D unclear. The germline gives CDR1 SGHDT, CDR2 YYEEEE. The CDR3 is made up of 12 amino acids. The V and J ends lost 2 bases and 8 bases respectively, with 10 bases between them. CDR3 DNA sequence: TGTGCCAGCAGCTTCCAGGCTCTCACCCAGTACTTC. Encoded protein: CASSFQALTQYF.

The gene calls are TRBV30 and TRBJ2-3; D possibly corresponds to TRBD2 (5 bases). The CDR3 runs to 11 residues. Trimming pared 3 bases from V and 6 bases from J, leaving 7 bases between. Germline CDR1 is GTSNPN and CDR2 is SVGIG (reference sequence). As DNA, the CDR3 is TGTGCCTGGAGCCGAGGGGATACGCAGTATTTT. Its translation: CAWSRGDTQYF.

The chain couples TRBV9 to TRBJ2-2, with D possibly matching TRBD2 (5 bases). Trimming shortened V by 0 bases and J by 1 base, and 7 bases separated the two germline ends. The CDR3 runs 15 residues. Germline assignment: CDR1 SGDLS and CDR2 YYNGEE. CDR3 sequence reads: CASSVARGNTGELFF. CDR3 nucleotide sequence: TGTGCCAGCAGCGTAGCTCGGGGGAACACCGGGGAGCTGTTTTTT.